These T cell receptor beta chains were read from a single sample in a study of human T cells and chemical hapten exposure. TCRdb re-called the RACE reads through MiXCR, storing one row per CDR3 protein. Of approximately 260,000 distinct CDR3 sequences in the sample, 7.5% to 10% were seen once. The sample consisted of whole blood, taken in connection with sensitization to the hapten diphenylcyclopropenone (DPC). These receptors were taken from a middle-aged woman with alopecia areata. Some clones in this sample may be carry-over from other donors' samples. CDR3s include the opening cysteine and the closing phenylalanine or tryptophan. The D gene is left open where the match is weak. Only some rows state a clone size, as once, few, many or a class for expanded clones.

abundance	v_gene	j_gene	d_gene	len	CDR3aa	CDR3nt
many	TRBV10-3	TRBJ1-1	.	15	CAISGQVIMNTEAFF	TGTGCCATCAGTGGGCAGGTAATAATGAACACTGAAGCTTTCTTT
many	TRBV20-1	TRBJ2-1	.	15	CSVPMHGLSYNEQFF	TGCAGTGTACCCATGCACGGACTGTCCTACAATGAGCAGTTCTTC
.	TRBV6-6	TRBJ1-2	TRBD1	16	CASTPWTGGARPGYTF	TGTGCCAGCACCCCCTGGACAGGGGGCGCTCGGCCAGGCTACACCTTC
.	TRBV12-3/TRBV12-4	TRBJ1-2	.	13	CASSLDGGVGYTF	TGTGCCAGCAGTCTTGATGGAGGGGTCGGCTACACCTTC
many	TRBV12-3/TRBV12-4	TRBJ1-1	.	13	CASSLQENTEAFF	TGTGCCAGCAGTCTACAAGAGAACACTGAAGCTTTCTTT
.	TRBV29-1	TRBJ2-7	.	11	CSVSLRYEQYF	TGCAGCGTTTCCCTGAGGTACGAGCAGTACTTC
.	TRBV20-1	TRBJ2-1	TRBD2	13	CSPTSARYNEQFF	TGCAGTCCAACTAGCGCCCGCTACAATGAGCAGTTCTTC
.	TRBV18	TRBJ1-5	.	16	CASSPGTAGSGQPQHF	TGTGCCAGCTCACCCGGGACGGCTGGATCGGGGCAGCCCCAGCATTTT
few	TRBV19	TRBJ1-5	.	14	CASSIIGSNQPQHF	TGTGCCAGTAGTATAATTGGTAGCAATCAGCCCCAGCATTTT
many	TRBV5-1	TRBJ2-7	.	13	CASSWDVAYEQYF	TGCGCCAGCAGCTGGGACGTTGCCTACGAGCAGTACTTC
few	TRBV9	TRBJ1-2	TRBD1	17	CASSPTSPRTGNYGYTF	TGTGCCAGCAGCCCCACATCGCCCAGGACAGGGAACTATGGCTACACCTTC
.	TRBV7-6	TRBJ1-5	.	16	CASSLTTGTGNQPQHF	TGTGCCAGCAGCCTCACGACGGGTACGGGCAATCAGCCCCAGCATTTT
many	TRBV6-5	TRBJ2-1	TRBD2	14	CASSYGRGGYEQFF	TGTGCCAGCAGTTACGGGAGGGGCGGCTATGAGCAGTTCTTC
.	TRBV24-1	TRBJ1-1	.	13	CATSEGENTEAFF	TGTGCCACCAGTGAGGGAGAGAACACTGAAGCTTTCTTT
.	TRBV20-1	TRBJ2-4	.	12	CSAFRDGNIQYF	TGCAGTGCTTTCCGGGACGGGAACATTCAGTACTTC
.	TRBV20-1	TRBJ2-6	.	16	CSASPRGSSGANVLTF	TGCAGTGCTAGTCCCAGGGGAAGCTCTGGGGCCAACGTCCTGACTTTC
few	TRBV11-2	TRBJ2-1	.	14	CASSLDGFYNEQFF	TGTGCCAGCAGCTTAGACGGATTCTACAATGAGCAGTTCTTC
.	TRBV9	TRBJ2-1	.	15	CASSVAGNSYNEQFF	TGTGCCAGCAGCGTAGCGGGTAATTCCTACAATGAGCAGTTCTTC
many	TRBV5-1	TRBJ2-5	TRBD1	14	CASGSGGRRETQYF	TGCGCCAGCGGCTCAGGGGGCCGGAGAGAGACCCAGTACTTC
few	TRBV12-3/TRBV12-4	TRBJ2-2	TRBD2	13	CASGGLAAGELFF	TGTGCCTCGGGGGGACTAGCCGCCGGGGAGCTGTTTTTT
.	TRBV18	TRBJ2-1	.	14	CASSPGQGVYEQFF	TGTGCCAGCTCACCAGGCCAGGGTGTCTATGAGCAGTTCTTC
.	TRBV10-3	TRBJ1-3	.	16	CAISESVGYSGNTIYF	TGTGCCATCAGTGAGTCAGTAGGATACTCTGGAAACACCATATATTTT
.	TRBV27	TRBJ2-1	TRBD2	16	CASSLYSGLASNEQFF	TGTGCCAGCAGTTTATATTCGGGACTAGCGTCCAATGAGCAGTTCTTC
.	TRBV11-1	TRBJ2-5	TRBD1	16	CASSRGPTGIVETQYF	TGTGCCAGCAGCAGGGGACCGACAGGGATCGTAGAGACCCAGTACTTC
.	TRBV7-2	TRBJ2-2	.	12	CASSFTMGELFF	TGTGCCAGCAGCTTCACCATGGGGGAGCTGTTTTTT
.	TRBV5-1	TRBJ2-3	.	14	CASSVWGDTDTQYF	TGCGCCAGCAGCGTGTGGGGCGACACAGATACGCAGTATTTT
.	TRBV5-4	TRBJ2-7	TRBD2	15	CASSLAGTTSYKQYF	TGTGCCAGCAGCTTGGCCGGGACTACAAGTTATAAGCAGTACTTC
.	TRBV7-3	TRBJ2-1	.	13	CASSLRGEGEQFF	TGTGCCAGCAGCTTACGGGGCGAGGGAGAGCAGTTCTTC
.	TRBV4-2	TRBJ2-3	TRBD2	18	CASSQGGTSGSVADTQYF	TGTGCCAGCAGCCAAGGGGGGACTAGCGGGAGCGTGGCAGATACGCAGTATTTT
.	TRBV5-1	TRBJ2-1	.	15	CASSLERNHYNEQFF	TGCGCCAGCAGCTTGGAAAGGAACCATTACAATGAGCAGTTCTTC
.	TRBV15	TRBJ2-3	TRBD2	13	CATSSGKGDTQYF	TGTGCCACCTCTAGCGGCAAGGGAGATACGCAGTATTTT
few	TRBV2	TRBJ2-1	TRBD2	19	CASSYIGLAGGPSYNEQFF	TGTGCCAGCAGCTACATCGGACTAGCGGGAGGGCCCTCCTACAATGAGCAGTTCTTC
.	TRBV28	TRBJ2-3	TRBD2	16	CASSLGRAGGTDTQYF	TGTGCCAGCAGTTTAGGCCGAGCGGGAGGGACAGATACGCAGTATTTT
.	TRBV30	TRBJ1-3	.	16	CAWSVEGGTSGNTIYF	TGTGCCTGGAGTGTAGAGGGGGGGACCTCTGGAAACACCATATATTTT
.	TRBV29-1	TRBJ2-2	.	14	CSVVRQDLTGELFF	TGCAGCGTTGTCCGTCAGGACCTTACCGGGGAGCTGTTTTTT
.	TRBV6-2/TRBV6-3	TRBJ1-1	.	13	CASSSRSYTEAFF	TGTGCCAGCAGTTCCCGATCTTACACTGAAGCTTTCTTT
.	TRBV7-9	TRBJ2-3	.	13	CASSVIERDTQYF	TGTGCCAGCAGCGTTATAGAGCGAGATACGCAGTATTTT
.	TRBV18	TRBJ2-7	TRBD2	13	CATAGGPKNEQYF	TGTGCCACGGCGGGGGGTCCGAAAAACGAGCAGTACTTC
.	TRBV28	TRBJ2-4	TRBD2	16	CASSFKFRLAGTIQYF	TGTGCCAGCAGTTTTAAATTTAGACTAGCGGGAACCATTCAGTACTTC
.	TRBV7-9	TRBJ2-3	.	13	CASSLSWGDTQYF	TGTGCCAGCAGCTTATCTTGGGGAGATACGCAGTATTTT
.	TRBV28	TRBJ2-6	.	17	CASHPRVGRRGANVLTF	TGTGCCAGCCATCCCCGGGTAGGGAGACGTGGGGCCAACGTCCTGACTTTC
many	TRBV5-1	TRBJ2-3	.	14	CASSLDPPRDTQYF	TGCGCCAGCAGCTTGGATCCCCCGAGGGATACGCAGTATTTT